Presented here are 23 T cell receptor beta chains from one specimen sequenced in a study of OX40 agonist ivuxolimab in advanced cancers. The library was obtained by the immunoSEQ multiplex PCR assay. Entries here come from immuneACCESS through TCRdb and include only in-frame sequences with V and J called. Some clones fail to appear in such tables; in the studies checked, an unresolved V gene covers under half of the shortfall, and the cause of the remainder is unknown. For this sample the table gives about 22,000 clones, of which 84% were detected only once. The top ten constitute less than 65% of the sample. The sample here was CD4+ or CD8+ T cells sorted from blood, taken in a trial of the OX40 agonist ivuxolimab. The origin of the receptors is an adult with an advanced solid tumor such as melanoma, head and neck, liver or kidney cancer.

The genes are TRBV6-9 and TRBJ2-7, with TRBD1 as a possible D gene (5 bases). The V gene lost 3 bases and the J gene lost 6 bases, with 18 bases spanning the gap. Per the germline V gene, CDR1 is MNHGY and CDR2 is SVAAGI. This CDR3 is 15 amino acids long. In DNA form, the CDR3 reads TGTGCCAGCAGTTACACTATTACAGGCGGTGTCGAGCAGTACTTC. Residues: CASSYTITGGVEQYF.

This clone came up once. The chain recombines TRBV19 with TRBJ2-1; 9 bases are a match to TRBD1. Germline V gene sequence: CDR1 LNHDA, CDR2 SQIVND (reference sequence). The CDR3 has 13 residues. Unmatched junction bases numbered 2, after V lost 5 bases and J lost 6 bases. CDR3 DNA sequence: TGTGCCAGTAGTGTGACAGGGGGCAATGAGCAGTTCTTC. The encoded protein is CASSVTGGNEQFF.

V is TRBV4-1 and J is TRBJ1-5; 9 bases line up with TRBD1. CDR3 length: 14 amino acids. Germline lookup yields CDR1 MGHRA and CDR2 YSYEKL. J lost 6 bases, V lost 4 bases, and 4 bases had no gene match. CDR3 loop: CASSLGQGGQPQHF. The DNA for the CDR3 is TGCGCCAGCAGCCTGGGACAGGGTGGTCAGCCCCAGCATTTT.

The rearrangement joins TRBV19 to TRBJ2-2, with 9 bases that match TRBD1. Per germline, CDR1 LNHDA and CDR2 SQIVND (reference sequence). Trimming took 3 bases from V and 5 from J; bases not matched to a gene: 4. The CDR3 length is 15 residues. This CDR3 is CASSIGQGRTGELFF. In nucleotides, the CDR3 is TGTGCCAGTAGTATCGGACAGGGGCGAACCGGGGAGCTGTTTTTT.

The CDR3 loop reads CASSPNAGAPLGAFF. Written as DNA, the CDR3 is TGTGCCAGCAGCCCTAACGCGGGGGCCCCCCTCGGGGCTTTCTTT. The chain is built from TRBV7-6 and TRBJ1-1; TRBD1 might be the D (6 bases). The CDR3 length is 15 residues. CDR1 SGHVS and CDR2 FNYEAQ come from the germline V gene. V was trimmed by 5 bases and J by 11 bases, leaving 24 bases between them.

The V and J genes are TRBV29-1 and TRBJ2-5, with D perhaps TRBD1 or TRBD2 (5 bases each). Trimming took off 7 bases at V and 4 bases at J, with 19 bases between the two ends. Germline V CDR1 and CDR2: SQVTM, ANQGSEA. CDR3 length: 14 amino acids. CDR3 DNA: TGCAGCGCAACCGGGACCCTAGGAGGAGAGACCCAGTACTTC. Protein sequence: CSATGTLGGETQYF. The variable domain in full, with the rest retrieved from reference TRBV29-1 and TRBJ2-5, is SAVISQKPSRDICQRGTSLTIQCQVDSQVTMMFWYRQQPGQSLTLIATANQGSEATYESGFVIDKFPISRPNLTFSTLTVSNMSPEDSSIYLCSATGTLGGETQYFGPGTRLLVL.

The DNA for the CDR3 is TGTGCCAGCAGCCAGCTCCCGGGGGACGTGGTGACAGATACGCAGTATTTT. Encoded protein: CASSQLPGDVVTDTQYF. The chain carries TRBV7-9 and TRBJ2-3; possibly TRBD2 for D (6 bases). Germline lookup yields CDR1 SEHNR and CDR2 FQNEAQ (reference sequence). The CDR3 runs to 17 residues. The ends were cut back, 5 bases at V and 3 bases at J, with 21 bases in the middle.

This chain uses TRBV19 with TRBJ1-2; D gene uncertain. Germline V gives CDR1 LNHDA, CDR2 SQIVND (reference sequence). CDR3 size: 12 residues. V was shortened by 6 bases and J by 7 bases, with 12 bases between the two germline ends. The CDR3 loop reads CASRMGGLGYTF. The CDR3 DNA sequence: TGTGCCAGTAGAATGGGAGGTCTTGGCTACACCTTC. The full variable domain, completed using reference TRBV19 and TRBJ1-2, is DGGITQSPKYLFRKEGQNVTLSCEQNLNHDAMYWYRQDPGQGLRLIYYSQIVNDFQKGDIAEGYSVSREKKESFPLTVTSAQKNPTAFYLCASRMGGLGYTFGSGTRLTVV.

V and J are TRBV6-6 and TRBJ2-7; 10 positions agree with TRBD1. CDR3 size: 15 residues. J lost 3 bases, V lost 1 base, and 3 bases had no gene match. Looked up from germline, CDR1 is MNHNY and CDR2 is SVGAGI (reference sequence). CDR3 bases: TGTGCCAGCAGTTACTTGGGGGACAGGGGCTACGAGCAGTACTTC. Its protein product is CASSYLGDRGYEQYF.

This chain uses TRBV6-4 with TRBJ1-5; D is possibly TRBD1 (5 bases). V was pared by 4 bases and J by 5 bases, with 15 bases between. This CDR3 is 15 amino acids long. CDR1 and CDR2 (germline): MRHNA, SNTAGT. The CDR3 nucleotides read TGTGCCAGCAGTGTACAACAGGAGGAGTATCAGCCCCAGCATTTT. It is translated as CASSVQQEEYQPQHF.

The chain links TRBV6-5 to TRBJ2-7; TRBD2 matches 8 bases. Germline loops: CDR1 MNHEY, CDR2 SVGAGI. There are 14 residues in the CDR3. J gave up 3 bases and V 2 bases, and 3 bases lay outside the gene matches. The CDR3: CASSYGREGYEQYF. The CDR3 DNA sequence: TGTGCCAGCAGTTACGGACGGGAGGGCTACGAGCAGTACTTC.

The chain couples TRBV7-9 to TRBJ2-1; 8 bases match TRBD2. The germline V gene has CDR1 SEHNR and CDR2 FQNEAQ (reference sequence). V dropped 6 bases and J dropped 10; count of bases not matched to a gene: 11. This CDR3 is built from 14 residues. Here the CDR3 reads CASRERGPLGEQFF. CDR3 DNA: TGTGCCAGCAGGGAGCGGGGGCCCTTGGGGGAGCAGTTCTTC.

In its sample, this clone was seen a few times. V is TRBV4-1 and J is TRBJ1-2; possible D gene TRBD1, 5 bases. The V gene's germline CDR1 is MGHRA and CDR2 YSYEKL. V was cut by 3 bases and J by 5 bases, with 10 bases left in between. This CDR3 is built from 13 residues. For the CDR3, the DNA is TGCGCCAGCAGCCAGGCACGGGGGTATGGCTACACCTTC. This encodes CASSQARGYGYTF.

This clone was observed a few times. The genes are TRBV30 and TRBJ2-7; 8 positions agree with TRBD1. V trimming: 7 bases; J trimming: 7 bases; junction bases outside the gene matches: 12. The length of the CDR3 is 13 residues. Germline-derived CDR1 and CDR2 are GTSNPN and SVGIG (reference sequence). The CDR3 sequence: CASKRTGSPEQYF. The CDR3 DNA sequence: TGTGCCTCAAAGAGGACAGGGTCGCCTGAGCAGTACTTC.

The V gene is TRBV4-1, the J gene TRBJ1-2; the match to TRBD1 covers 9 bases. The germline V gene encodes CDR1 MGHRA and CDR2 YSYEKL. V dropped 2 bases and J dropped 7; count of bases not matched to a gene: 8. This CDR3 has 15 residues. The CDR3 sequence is CASSQSQGAYGGYTF. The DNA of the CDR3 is TGCGCCAGCAGCCAATCACAGGGGGCCTATGGTGGCTACACCTTC.

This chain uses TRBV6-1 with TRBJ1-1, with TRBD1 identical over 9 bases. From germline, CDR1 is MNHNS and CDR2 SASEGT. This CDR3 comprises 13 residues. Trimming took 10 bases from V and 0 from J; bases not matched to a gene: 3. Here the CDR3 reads CATGQGMNTEAFF. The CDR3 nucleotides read TGTGCCACCGGACAGGGGATGAACACTGAAGCTTTCTTT.

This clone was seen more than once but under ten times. This CDR3 reads CASSVLSAEYNEQFF. CDR3 in DNA: TGTGCCAGCAGCGTTCTCTCCGCGGAGTACAATGAGCAGTTCTTC. This chain connects TRBV28 to TRBJ2-1, with unresolved D. CDR1 is MDHEN and CDR2 is SYDVKM in the germline V gene. CDR3 length equals 15 residues. Deletions cut 6 bases from V and 4 bases from J, with 16 bases between.

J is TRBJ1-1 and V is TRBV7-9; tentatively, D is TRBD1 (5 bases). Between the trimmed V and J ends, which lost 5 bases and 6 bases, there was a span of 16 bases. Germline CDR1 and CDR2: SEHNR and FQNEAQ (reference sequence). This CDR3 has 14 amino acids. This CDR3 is CASSQGMRDAEAFF. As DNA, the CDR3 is TGTGCCAGCAGCCAGGGTATGAGGGACGCTGAAGCTTTCTTT.

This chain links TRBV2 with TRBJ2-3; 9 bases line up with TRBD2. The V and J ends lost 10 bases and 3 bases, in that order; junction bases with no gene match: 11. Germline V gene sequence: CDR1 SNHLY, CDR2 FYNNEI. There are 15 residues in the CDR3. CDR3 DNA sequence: TGTGCCACCGGCGGGGGGGGTTTCGGGACAGATACGCAGTATTTT. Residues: CATGGGGFGTDTQYF.

CDR3 protein: CASSINEQYF. The CDR3 DNA reads TGTGCCAGTAGTATAAACGAGCAGTACTTC. The rearrangement joins TRBV19 to TRBJ2-7; D is undetermined. The V end was cut by 2 bases, the J end by 5 bases, with 1 base between. The CDR3 sequence is 10 residues long. Germline CDR1 LNHDA, CDR2 SQIVND (reference sequence).

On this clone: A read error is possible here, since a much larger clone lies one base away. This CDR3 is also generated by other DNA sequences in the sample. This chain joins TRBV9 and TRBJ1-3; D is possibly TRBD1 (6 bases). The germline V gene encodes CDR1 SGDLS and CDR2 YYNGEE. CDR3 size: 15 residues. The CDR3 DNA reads TGTGCTAGCAGCGTAGGACAGAGCTCTGGAAACACCATATATTTT. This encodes CASSVGQSSGNTIYF. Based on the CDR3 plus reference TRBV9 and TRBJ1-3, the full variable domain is DSGVTQTPKHLITATGQRVTLRCSPRSGDLSVYWYQQSLDQGLQFLIQYYNGEERAKGNILERFSAQQFPDLHSELNLSSLELGDSALYFCASSVGQSSGNTIYFGEGSWLTVV.

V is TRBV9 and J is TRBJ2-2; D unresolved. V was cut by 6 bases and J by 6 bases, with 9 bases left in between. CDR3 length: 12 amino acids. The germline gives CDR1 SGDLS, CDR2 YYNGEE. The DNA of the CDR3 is TGTGCCAGCACAGTCCGGTCCGGGGAGCTGTTTTTT. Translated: CASTVRSGELFF.

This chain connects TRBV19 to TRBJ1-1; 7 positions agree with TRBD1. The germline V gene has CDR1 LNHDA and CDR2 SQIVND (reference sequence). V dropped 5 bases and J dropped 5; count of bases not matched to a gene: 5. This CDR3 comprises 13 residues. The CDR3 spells CASSFDRVTEAFF. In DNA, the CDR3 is TGTGCCAGTAGTTTCGACAGGGTTACTGAAGCTTTCTTT.